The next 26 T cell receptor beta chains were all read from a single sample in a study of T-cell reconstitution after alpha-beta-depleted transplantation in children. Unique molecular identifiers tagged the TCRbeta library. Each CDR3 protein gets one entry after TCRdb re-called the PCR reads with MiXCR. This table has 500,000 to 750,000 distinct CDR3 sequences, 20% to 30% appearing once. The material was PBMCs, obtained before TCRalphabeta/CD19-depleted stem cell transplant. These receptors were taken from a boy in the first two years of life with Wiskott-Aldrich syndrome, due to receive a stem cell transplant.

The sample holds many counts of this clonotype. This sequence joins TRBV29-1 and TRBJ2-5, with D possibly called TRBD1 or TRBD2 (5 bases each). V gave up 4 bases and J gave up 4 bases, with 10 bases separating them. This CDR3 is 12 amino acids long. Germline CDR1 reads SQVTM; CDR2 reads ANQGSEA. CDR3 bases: TGCAGCGTTGGGCAGGGAGCAGAGACCCAGTACTTC. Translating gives CSVGQGAETQYF. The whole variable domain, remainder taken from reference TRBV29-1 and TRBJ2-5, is SAVISQKPSRDICQRGTSLTIQCQVDSQVTMMFWYRQQPGQSLTLIATANQGSEATYESGFVIDKFPISRPNLTFSTLTVSNMSPEDSSIYLCSVGQGAETQYFGPGTRLLVL.

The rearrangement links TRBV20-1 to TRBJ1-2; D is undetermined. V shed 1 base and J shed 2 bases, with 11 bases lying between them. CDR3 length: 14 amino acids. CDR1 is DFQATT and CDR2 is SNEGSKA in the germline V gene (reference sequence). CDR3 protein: CSARVVSPNYGYTF. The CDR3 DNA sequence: TGCAGTGCTAGAGTAGTCAGCCCAAACTATGGCTACACCTTC.

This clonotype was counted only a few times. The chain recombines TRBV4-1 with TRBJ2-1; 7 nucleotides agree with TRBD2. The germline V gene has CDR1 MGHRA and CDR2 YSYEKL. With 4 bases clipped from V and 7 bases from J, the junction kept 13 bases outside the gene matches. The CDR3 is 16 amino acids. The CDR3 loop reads CASSPLGEGSPNEQFF. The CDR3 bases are TGCGCCAGCAGCCCCCTGGGGGAGGGTAGTCCGAATGAGCAGTTCTTC.

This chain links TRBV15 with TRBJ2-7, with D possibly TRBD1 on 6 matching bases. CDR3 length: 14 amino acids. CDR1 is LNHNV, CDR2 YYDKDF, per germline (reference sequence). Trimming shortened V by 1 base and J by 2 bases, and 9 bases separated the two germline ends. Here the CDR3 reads CATSRGAGAYEQYF. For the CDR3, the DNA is TGTGCCACCAGCAGAGGGGCAGGGGCCTACGAGCAGTACTTC. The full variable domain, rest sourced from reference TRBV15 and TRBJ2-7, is DAMVIQNPRYQVTQFGKPVTLSCSQTLNHNVMYWYQQKSSQAPKLLFHYYDKDFNNEADTPDNFQSRRPNTSFCFLDIRSPGLGDTAMYLCATSRGAGAYEQYFGPGTRLTVT.

DNA for the CDR3: TGTAGTACGAGTAGCGGGAGGGGTAATGAGCAGTTCTTC. It codes for CSTSSGRGNEQFF. The V gene is TRBV7-3, the J gene TRBJ2-1, with 11 bases identical to TRBD2. Germline CDR1 reads SGHTA; CDR2 reads FQGTGA. The CDR3 runs 13 residues.

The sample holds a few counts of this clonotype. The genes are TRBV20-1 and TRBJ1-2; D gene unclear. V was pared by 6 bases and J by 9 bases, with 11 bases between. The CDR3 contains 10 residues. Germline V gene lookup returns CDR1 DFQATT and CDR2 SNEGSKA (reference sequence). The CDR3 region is CSARLKSYTF. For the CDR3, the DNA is TGCAGTGCCCGCTTAAAGAGCTACACCTTC.

The CDR3 here is CASSLLAKNRIYEQYF. In DNA form, the CDR3 reads TGTGCCAGCAGCCTATTGGCTAAGAATAGGATCTACGAGCAGTACTTC. This rearrangement joins TRBV28 to TRBJ2-7; no firm D call. The CDR3 contains 16 residues. CDR1 MDHEN and CDR2 SYDVKM come from the germline V gene. Trimming removed 6 bases at V and 3 bases at J, with 21 bases between. Complete variable domain (other parts from reference TRBV28 and TRBJ2-7): DVKVTQSSRYLVKRTGEKVFLECVQDMDHENMFWYRQDPGLGLRLIYFSYDVKMKEKGDIPEGYSVSREKKERFSLILESASTNQTSMYLCASSLLAKNRIYEQYFGPGTRLTVT.

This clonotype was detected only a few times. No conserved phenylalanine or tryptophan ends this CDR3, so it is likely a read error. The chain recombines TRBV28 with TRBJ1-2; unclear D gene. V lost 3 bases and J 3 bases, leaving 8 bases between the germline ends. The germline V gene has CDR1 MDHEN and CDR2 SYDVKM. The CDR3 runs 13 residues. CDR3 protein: CASSFEGDYGYTS. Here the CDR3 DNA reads TGTGCCAGCAGTTTTGAGGGTGACTATGGCTACACCAGC.

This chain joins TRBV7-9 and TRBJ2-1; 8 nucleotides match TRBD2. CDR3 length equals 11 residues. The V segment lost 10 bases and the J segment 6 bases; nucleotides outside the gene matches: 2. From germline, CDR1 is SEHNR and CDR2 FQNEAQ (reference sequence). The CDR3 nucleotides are TGTGCCACCGGACTAGCCAATGAGCAGTTCTTC. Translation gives CATGLANEQFF.

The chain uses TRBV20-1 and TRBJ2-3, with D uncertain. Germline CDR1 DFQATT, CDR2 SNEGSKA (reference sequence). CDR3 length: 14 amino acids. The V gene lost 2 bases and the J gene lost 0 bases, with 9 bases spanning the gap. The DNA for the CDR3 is TGCAGTGCTAGAAAGGTTACTAGCACAGATACGCAGTATTTT. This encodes CSARKVTSTDTQYF.

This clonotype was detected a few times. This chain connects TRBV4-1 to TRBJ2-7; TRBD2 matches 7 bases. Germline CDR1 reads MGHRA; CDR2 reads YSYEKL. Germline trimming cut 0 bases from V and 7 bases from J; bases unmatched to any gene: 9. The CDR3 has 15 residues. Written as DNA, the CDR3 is TGCGCCAGCAGCCAAGAAGAGAGAGCGGGAAGGGAGCAGTACTTC. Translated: CASSQEERAGREQYF.

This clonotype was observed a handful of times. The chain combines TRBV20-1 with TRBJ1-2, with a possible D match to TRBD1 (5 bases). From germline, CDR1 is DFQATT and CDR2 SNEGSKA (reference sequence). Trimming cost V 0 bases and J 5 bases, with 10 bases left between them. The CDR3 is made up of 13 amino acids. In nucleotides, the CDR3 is TGCAGTGCTAGAGAGGCAGGGAAATATGGCTACACCTTC. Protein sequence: CSAREAGKYGYTF.

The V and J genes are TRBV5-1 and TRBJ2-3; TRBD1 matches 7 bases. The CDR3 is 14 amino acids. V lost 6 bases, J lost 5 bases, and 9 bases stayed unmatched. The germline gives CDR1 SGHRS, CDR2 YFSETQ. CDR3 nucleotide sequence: TGCGCCAGCATCACCGGACAGGTTGGAGATACGCAGTATTTT. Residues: CASITGQVGDTQYF.

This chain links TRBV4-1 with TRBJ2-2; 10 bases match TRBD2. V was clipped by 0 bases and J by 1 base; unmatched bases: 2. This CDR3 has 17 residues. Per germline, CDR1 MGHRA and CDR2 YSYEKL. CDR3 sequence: CASSQDRLAGNTGELFF. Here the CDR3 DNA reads TGCGCCAGCAGCCAAGACCGACTAGCGGGGAACACCGGGGAGCTGTTTTTT.

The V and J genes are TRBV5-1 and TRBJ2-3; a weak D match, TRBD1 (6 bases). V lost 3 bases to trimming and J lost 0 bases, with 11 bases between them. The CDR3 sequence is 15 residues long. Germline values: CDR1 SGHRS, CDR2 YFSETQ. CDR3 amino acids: CASSSDRPSTDTQYF. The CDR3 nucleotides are TGCGCCAGCAGCTCTGACAGGCCGAGCACAGATACGCAGTATTTT.

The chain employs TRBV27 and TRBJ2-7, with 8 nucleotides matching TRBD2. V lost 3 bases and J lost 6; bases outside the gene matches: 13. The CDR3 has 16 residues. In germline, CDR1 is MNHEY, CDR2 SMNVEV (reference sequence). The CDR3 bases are TGTGCCAGCAGTTTGTTGAGGACAACTAGCGGCTCCGAGCAGTACTTC. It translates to CASSLLRTTSGSEQYF.

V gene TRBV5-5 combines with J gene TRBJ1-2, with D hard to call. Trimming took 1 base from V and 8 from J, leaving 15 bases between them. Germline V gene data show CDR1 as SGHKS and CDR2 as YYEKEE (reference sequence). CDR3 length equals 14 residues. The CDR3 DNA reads TGTGCCAGCAGCTTGTGGGGTCCTCTCTACGGCTACACCTTC. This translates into CASSLWGPLYGYTF.

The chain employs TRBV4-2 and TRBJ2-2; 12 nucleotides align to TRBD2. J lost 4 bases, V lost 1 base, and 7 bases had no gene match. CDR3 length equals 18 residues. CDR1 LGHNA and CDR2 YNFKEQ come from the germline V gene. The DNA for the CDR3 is TGTGCCAGCAGCCAAGCTCGACTAGCGGGAGTTGGCACCGGGGAGCTGTTTTTT. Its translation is CASSQARLAGVGTGELFF.

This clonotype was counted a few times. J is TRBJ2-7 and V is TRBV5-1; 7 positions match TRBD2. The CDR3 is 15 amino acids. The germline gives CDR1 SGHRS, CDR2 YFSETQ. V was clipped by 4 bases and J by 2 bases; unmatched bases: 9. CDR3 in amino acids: CASSDLLAGAYEQYF. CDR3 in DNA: TGCGCCAGCAGCGACCTCCTGGCGGGAGCCTACGAGCAGTACTTC.

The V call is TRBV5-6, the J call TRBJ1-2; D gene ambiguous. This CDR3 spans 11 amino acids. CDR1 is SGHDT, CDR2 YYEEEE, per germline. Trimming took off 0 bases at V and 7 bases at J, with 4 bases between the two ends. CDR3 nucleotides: TGTGCCAGCAGCTTGGTAGGTGGCTACACCTTC. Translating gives CASSLVGGYTF.

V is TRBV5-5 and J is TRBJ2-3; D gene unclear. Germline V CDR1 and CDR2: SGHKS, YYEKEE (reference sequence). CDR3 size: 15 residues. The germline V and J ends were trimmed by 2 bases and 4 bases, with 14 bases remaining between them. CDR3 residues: CASSFGLLCSDTQYF. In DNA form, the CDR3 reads TGTGCCAGCAGCTTCGGGCTCCTCTGCTCAGATACGCAGTATTTT.

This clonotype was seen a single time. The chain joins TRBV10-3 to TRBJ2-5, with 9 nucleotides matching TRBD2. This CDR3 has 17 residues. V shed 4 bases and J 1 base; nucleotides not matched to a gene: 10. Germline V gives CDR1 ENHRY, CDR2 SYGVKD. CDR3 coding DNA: TGTGCCATCAGTGCAAGGACTAGCGCTAACCCCCAAGAGACCCAGTACTTC. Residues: CAISARTSANPQETQYF.

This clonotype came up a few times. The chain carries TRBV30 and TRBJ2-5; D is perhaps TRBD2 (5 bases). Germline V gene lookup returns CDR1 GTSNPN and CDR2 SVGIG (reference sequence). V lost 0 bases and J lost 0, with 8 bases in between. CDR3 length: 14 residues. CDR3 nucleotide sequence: TGTGCCTGGAGTGTTACCGGGAACCAAGAGACCCAGTACTTC. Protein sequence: CAWSVTGNQETQYF.

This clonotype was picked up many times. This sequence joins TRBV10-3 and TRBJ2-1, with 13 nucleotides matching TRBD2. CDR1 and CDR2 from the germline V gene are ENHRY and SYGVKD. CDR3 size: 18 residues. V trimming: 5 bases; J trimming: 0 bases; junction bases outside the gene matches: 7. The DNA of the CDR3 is TGTGCCATCAGTACCGGGACTAGCGGGAAGGGCTCCTACAATGAGCAGTTCTTC. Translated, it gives CAISTGTSGKGSYNEQFF.

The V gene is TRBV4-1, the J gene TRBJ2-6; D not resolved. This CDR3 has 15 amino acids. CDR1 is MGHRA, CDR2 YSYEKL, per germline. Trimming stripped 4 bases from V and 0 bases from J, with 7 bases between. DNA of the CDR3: TGCGCCAGCAGCCCCGAGAACTCTGGGGCCAACGTCCTGACTTTC. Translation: CASSPENSGANVLTF.

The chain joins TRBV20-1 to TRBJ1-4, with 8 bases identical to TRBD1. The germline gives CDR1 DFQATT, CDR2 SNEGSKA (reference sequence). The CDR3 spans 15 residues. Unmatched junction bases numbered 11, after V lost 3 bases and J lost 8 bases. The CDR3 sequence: CSASPIQGVGEKLFF. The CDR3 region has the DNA TGCAGTGCTAGCCCCATACAGGGGGTGGGGGAAAAACTGTTTTTT.